One and the same sample provided the 28 T cell receptor beta chains below, sequenced in a study of OX40 agonist ivuxolimab in advanced cancers. Only in-frame clones appear in the TCRdb table, and some are missing; sequencing was by immunoSEQ multiplex PCR. The sample lists 90,000 to 100,000 clones; about nine tenths were seen once. The material was CD4+ or CD8+ T cells sorted from blood, obtained in a trial of the OX40 agonist ivuxolimab. All receptors derive from an adult with an advanced solid tumor such as melanoma, head and neck, liver or kidney cancer.

This chain connects TRBV10-2 to TRBJ2-1; 9 nucleotides agree with TRBD2. Germline trimming cut 8 bases from V and 5 bases from J; bases unmatched to any gene: 10. The CDR3 runs 15 residues. Germline loops: CDR1 WSHSY, CDR2 SAAADI. In DNA, the CDR3 is TGCGCCAGCGCTCTAGCGGGGCTGCGGGACAATGAGCAGTTCTTC. Its translation: CASALAGLRDNEQFF.

The chain employs TRBV6-6 and TRBJ1-2; D call uncertain. V lost 5 bases to trimming and J lost 7 bases, with 14 bases between them. The CDR3 contains 13 residues. The germline gives CDR1 MNHNY, CDR2 SVGAGI (reference sequence). For the CDR3, the DNA is TGTGCCAGCAGTCCGCATCCCATGGTTGGCTACACCTTC. It codes for CASSPHPMVGYTF.

V gene TRBV6-6 combines with J gene TRBJ2-5, with 12 bases identical to TRBD2. Germline CDR1 reads MNHNY; CDR2 reads SVGAGI (reference sequence). This CDR3 has 15 residues. With 5 bases clipped from V and 4 bases from J, the junction kept 5 bases outside the gene matches. CDR3 in amino acids: CASSHRLAGVETQYF. The CDR3 nucleotides read TGTGCCAGCAGTCACCGACTAGCGGGAGTAGAGACCCAGTACTTC.

The chain employs TRBV5-1 and TRBJ2-4; D remains ambiguous. This CDR3 spans 15 amino acids. V was pared by 0 bases and J by 0 bases, with 7 bases between. Germline CDR1 is SGHRS and CDR2 is YFSETQ. The CDR3 nucleotides read TGCGCCAGCAGCTTGGGGTCGCTAGCCAAAAACATTCAGTACTTC. Its translation: CASSLGSLAKNIQYF.

This CDR3 is CASRSGQGAIPNTEAFF. CDR3 DNA sequence: TGTGCCAGCAGATCGGGACAGGGGGCAATCCCGAACACTGAAGCTTTCTTT. This chain joins TRBV7-6 and TRBJ1-1, with TRBD1 matching 12 bases. CDR3 length: 17 residues. With 6 bases clipped from V and 1 base from J, the junction kept 9 bases outside the gene matches. Germline CDR1 and CDR2: SGHVS and FNYEAQ.

This clone appeared a single time. The J gene is TRBJ1-2, the V gene TRBV18; D gene uncertain. Germline V lookup: CDR1 KGHSH, CDR2 LQKENI. V was trimmed by 2 bases and J by 6 bases, leaving 13 bases between them. CDR3 length: 14 amino acids. Here the CDR3 reads CASSPRSVKDGYTF. The CDR3 region has the DNA TGTGCCAGCTCACCAAGATCGGTAAAGGATGGCTACACCTTC.

This chain links TRBV6-5 with TRBJ1-4; D is unresolved. The CDR3 length is 16 residues. Between the trimmed V and J ends, which lost 0 bases and 3 bases, there was a span of 11 bases. Germline CDR1 reads MNHEY; CDR2 reads SVGAGI. The CDR3 region has the DNA TGTGCCAGCAGTTACTCGAATAGGGCCCCTAATGAAAAACTGTTTTTT. As protein: CASSYSNRAPNEKLFF.

This clone was detected once. The V call is TRBV6-1, the J call TRBJ1-1; D gene uncertain. The germline V gene has CDR1 MNHNS and CDR2 SASEGT. The V and J ends lost 6 bases and 2 bases respectively, with 13 bases between them. The CDR3 sequence is 14 residues long. The CDR3 nucleotides read TGTGCCAGCAGGTTCGGTGAATTTAACACTGAAGCTTTCTTT. Protein: CASRFGEFNTEAFF.

This chain joins TRBV6-5 and TRBJ2-2, with D perhaps matching TRBD1 (6 bases). V gave up 6 bases and J gave up 1 base, with 12 bases separating them. From germline, CDR1 is MNHEY and CDR2 SVGAGI. This CDR3 has 15 residues. The CDR3 coding sequence is TGTGCCAGCAGGCCGGGACACGTGAACACCGGGGAGCTGTTTTTT. It encodes CASRPGHVNTGELFF.

The chain couples TRBV6-5 to TRBJ2-1; tentatively, D is TRBD2 (5 bases). This CDR3 has 11 amino acids. Looked up from germline, CDR1 is MNHEY and CDR2 is SVGAGI. V was trimmed by 4 bases and J by 8 bases, leaving 6 bases between them. The CDR3 reads CASSSSYEQFF. In DNA, the CDR3 is TGTGCCAGCAGTTCTAGCTATGAGCAGTTCTTC.

J is TRBJ2-1 and V is TRBV5-1; TRBD1 might be the D (5 bases). The CDR3 consists of 14 residues. The germline CDR1 and CDR2 sequences are SGHRS and YFSETQ. V was pared by 0 bases and J by 4 bases, with 8 bases between. As DNA, the CDR3 is TGCGCCAGCAGCTTGGAGCAGGGATACAATGAGCAGTTCTTC. Amino acids: CASSLEQGYNEQFF.

The chain couples TRBV5-1 to TRBJ1-4, with D possibly matching TRBD1 (5 bases). This CDR3 comprises 15 residues. The V end was cut by 5 bases, the J end by 4 bases, with 15 bases between. Germline V lookup: CDR1 SGHRS, CDR2 YFSETQ. The CDR3 region is CASRFLGTGNEKLFF. The CDR3 DNA reads as TGCGCCAGCAGATTCCTCGGGACGGGTAATGAAAAACTGTTTTTT.

V is TRBV6-6 and J is TRBJ1-2; D not resolved. Trimming stripped 7 bases from V and 2 bases from J, with 14 bases between. CDR1 and CDR2 (germline): MNHNY, SVGAGI (reference sequence). CDR3 length: 14 amino acids. The CDR3 loop reads CASMGGPTNYGYTF. CDR3 DNA sequence: TGTGCCAGCATGGGCGGCCCCACCAACTATGGCTACACCTTC.

V is TRBV2 and J is TRBJ2-2; D is uncertain. V gave up 0 bases and J gave up 6 bases, with 8 bases separating them. Germline values: CDR1 SNHLY, CDR2 FYNNEI. This CDR3 region has 14 residues. The CDR3 nucleotides read TGTGCCAGCAGTGAAGCAGTGGTGTCCGGGGAGCTGTTTTTT. The encoded protein is CASSEAVVSGELFF.

The chain has TRBV27 and TRBJ2-7, with D perhaps assigned TRBD1 or TRBD2 (6 bases each). Germline assignment: CDR1 MNHEY and CDR2 SMNVEV (reference sequence). The CDR3 has 12 amino acids. The CDR3 region has the DNA TGTGCAGGGAGATCGGGGGCCCACGAGCAGTACGTC. Protein product: CAGRSGAHEQYV.

The chain recombines TRBV5-6 with TRBJ2-3; no firm D call. The CDR3 totals 14 residues. Germline CDR1 SGHDT, CDR2 YYEEEE. With 0 bases removed from V and 1 base from J, the gap between germline ends came to 6 bases. The CDR3 here is CASSLVTGTDTQYF. The CDR3 DNA reads as TGTGCCAGCAGCTTGGTGACGGGCACAGATACGCAGTATTTT.

This rearrangement joins TRBV6-1 to TRBJ2-3; no clear D gene. This CDR3 is 14 amino acids long. Germline loops: CDR1 MNHNS, CDR2 SASEGT. Deletions cut 7 bases from V and 1 base from J, with 12 bases between. CDR3 nucleotides: TGTGCCAGCAATCCCTCGCAGGGCACAGATACGCAGTATTTT. This encodes CASNPSQGTDTQYF.

This rearrangement joins TRBV9 to TRBJ2-3, with 9 bases fitting TRBD2. Looked up from germline, CDR1 is SGDLS and CDR2 is YYNGEE. CDR3 length equals 15 residues. The V segment lost 3 bases and the J segment 0 bases; nucleotides outside the gene matches: 2. CDR3 protein: CASSATSGSTDTQYF. The CDR3 DNA sequence: TGTGCCAGCAGCGCTACTAGCGGGAGCACAGATACGCAGTATTTT.

The rearrangement uses TRBV7-9 and TRBJ1-1; D unclear. Germline V gives CDR1 SEHNR, CDR2 FQNEAQ (reference sequence). The V end lost 4 bases, the J end lost 4 bases, and 7 bases lay between the germline ends. The CDR3 consists of 12 residues. The CDR3 bases are TGTGCCAGCAGCTCCCAAGGCACTGAAGCTTTCTTT. Amino acids: CASSSQGTEAFF. Full variable domain (rest looked up from reference TRBV7-9 and TRBJ1-1): DTGVSQNPRHKITKRGQNVTFRCDPISEHNRLYWYRQTLGQGPEFLTYFQNEAQLEKSRLLSDRFSAERPKGSFSTLEIQRTEQGDSAMYLCASSSQGTEAFFGQGTRLTVV.

The chain joins TRBV2 to TRBJ2-7, with 11 bases identical to TRBD1. The CDR3 is 14 amino acids. Germline lookup yields CDR1 SNHLY and CDR2 FYNNEI. Trimming at V came to 6 bases and at J to 5 bases, leaving 6 bases not matched to a gene. CDR3 residues: CASRRDRGNHEQYF. In DNA, the CDR3 is TGTGCCAGCAGGAGGGACAGGGGGAACCACGAGCAGTACTTC.

V is TRBV18 and J is TRBJ1-2, with no clear D. This CDR3 region has 15 residues. Germline assignment: CDR1 KGHSH and CDR2 LQKENI. Deletions cut 2 bases from V and 8 bases from J, with 18 bases between. CDR3 in amino acids: CASSPGESMIGGYTF. The CDR3, as DNA: TGTGCCAGCTCACCAGGGGAGAGTATGATCGGAGGCTACACCTTC.

The rearrangement links TRBV2 to TRBJ1-1, with 9 bases that match TRBD1. Looked up from germline, CDR1 is SNHLY and CDR2 is FYNNEI. The CDR3 covers 15 residues. Trimming removed 4 bases from V and 0 bases from J; junction bases left unmatched: 3. The CDR3 DNA is TGTGCCAGCAGTGGCGGGACAGGGATGAACACTGAAGCTTTCTTT. It encodes CASSGGTGMNTEAFF.

Concerning this clone: The sample contains more than one DNA sequence encoding this CDR3. The J gene is TRBJ2-2, the V gene TRBV2; 8 bases line up with TRBD1. Trimming took 6 bases from V and 4 from J; bases not matched to a gene: 4. CDR1 and CDR2 from the germline V gene are SNHLY and FYNNEI. This CDR3 comprises 14 residues. The CDR3: CASRGTGSTGELFF. The CDR3 DNA reads TGTGCCAGCAGGGGGACAGGAAGCACCGGGGAGCTGTTTTTT.

The rearrangement links TRBV5-1 to TRBJ2-1, with TRBD2 matching 11 bases. Germline V gene data show CDR1 as SGHRS and CDR2 as YFSETQ. The V and J ends lost 4 bases and 5 bases, in that order; junction bases with no gene match: 8. The length of the CDR3 is 16 residues. The CDR3 region has the DNA TGCGCCAGCAGCGACTCCGGGACTAGCGGAAACAATGAGCAGTTCTTC. Protein sequence: CASSDSGTSGNNEQFF.

J is TRBJ2-7 and V is TRBV28, with a tentative D call TRBD2 (7 bases). The CDR3 runs to 14 residues. V was clipped by 6 bases and J by 3 bases, with 15 bases between them. Germline V gene data show CDR1 as MDHEN and CDR2 as SYDVKM. CDR3: CASRRGGESYEQYV. The DNA for the CDR3 is TGTGCCAGCAGGAGGGGGGGGGAGAGCTACGAGCAGTACGTC.

V and J are TRBV4-2 and TRBJ2-2; D not resolved. The V end lost 4 bases, the J end lost 9 bases, and 21 bases lay between the germline ends. The CDR3 covers 16 residues. Per the germline V gene, CDR1 is LGHNA and CDR2 is YNFKEQ. The CDR3 region has the DNA TGTGCCAGCAGCCCCAGTCCAACTTCCCTCGGTAGGGAGCTGTTTTTT. Translating gives CASSPSPTSLGRELFF.

This clone was observed a handful of times. The chain combines TRBV18 with TRBJ2-7; 7 nucleotides align to TRBD2. Per germline, CDR1 KGHSH and CDR2 LQKENI. The length of the CDR3 is 13 residues. V shed 3 bases and J 9 bases; nucleotides not matched to a gene: 8. Here the CDR3 reads CASSPSAGEMQYV. The CDR3 nucleotides are TGTGCCAGCTCACCGAGTGCGGGAGAGATGCAGTACGTC.

This clone occurred once. V and J are TRBV4-1 and TRBJ2-4; TRBD1 agrees at 9 bases. J was trimmed by 8 bases and V by 1 base; bases with no gene match: 6. Germline CDR1 is MGHRA and CDR2 is YSYEKL. This CDR3 has 15 amino acids. The CDR3 nucleotides are TGCGCCAGCAGCCAAGTAGGGACAGGGAAGGACATTCAGTACTTC. Encoded protein: CASSQVGTGKDIQYF.